The 8 T cell receptor beta chains given below trace back to one sample, sequenced in a study of pediatric ulcerative colitis (dated by TCRdb to between 2018 and 2020). During colonoscopy, one to two pinch biopsies were obtained from the rectum for research purposes. Library preparation employed the immunoSEQ multiplex PCR assay. Held by TCRdb, this immuneACCESS table contains in-frame sequences only and omits some clones. Under half of the omission traces to an unresolved V gene where checked; the cause of the rest is unknown. The sample data list 30,000 to 35,000 clones, and approximately 78% of these were observed just once. The top ten clones comprise 1.1% of the sample. The sequencing sample was made of gut tissue. The receptors here all came from a boy aged 5-17 years with mild ulcerative colitis.

This clone has more than one count but fewer than ten. This chain links TRBV18 with TRBJ2-7; D is unresolved. From germline, CDR1 is KGHSH and CDR2 LQKENI. The CDR3 totals 12 residues. Trimming left V 3 bases short and J 4 bases short, with 7 bases between. CDR3 protein: CASSPSQYEQYF. In DNA, the CDR3 is TGTGCCAGCTCACCTTCCCAATACGAGCAGTACTTC.

The chain combines TRBV11-1 with TRBJ1-1, with TRBD1 identical over 8 bases. The CDR3 has 16 residues. The germline V gene encodes CDR1 SGHAT and CDR2 FQDESV (reference sequence). Losses at the gene ends were 2 bases for V and 4 bases for J; bases not matched to a gene: 9. The CDR3 nucleotides are TGTGCCAGCAGCTTATCCCTTCTAGACAGGGGCACTGAAGCTTTCTTT. It specifies CASSLSLLDRGTEAFF.

The J gene is TRBJ1-1, the V gene TRBV5-1; D unresolved. The CDR3 totals 12 residues. Trimming took 7 bases from V and 3 from J, leaving 10 bases between them. The germline gives CDR1 SGHRS, CDR2 YFSETQ. CDR3 sequence reads: CASARPDTEAFF. CDR3 bases: TGCGCCAGCGCCAGGCCGGACACTGAAGCTTTCTTT.

The chain uses TRBV19 and TRBJ2-2, with D possibly being TRBD2 (6 bases). The germline V gene has CDR1 LNHDA and CDR2 SQIVND (reference sequence). This CDR3 is 16 amino acids long. V lost 1 base and J lost 3, with 12 bases in between. DNA for the CDR3: TGTGCCAGTAGTATAGTGGGGGGTGTTGACACCGGGGAGCTGTTTTTT. It encodes CASSIVGGVDTGELFF.

This clone has a single count. The chain carries TRBV4-1 and TRBJ1-2; 7 bases agree with TRBD1. J lost 2 bases, V lost 6 bases, and 6 bases had no gene match. Germline-derived CDR1 and CDR2 are MGHRA and YSYEKL. This CDR3 region has 14 residues. Written as DNA, the CDR3 is TGCGCCAGCAGTACTACGGACAGGAACTATGGCTACACCTTC. Protein product: CASSTTDRNYGYTF.

The chain is built from TRBV19 and TRBJ1-5; perhaps TRBD1 as D (5 bases). The CDR3 is 13 residues long. CDR1 and CDR2 (germline): LNHDA, SQIVND (reference sequence). Between the trimmed V and J ends, which lost 7 bases and 5 bases, there was a span of 12 bases. CDR3 sequence reads: CASNGGIYQPQHF. In DNA, the CDR3 is TGTGCCAGTAATGGGGGGATCTATCAGCCCCAGCATTTT.

This chain connects TRBV5-4 to TRBJ1-2; D gene unclear. With 0 bases removed from V and 3 bases from J, the gap between germline ends came to 9 bases. Germline V CDR1 and CDR2: SGHNT, YYREEE (reference sequence). The CDR3 loop spans 14 amino acids. CDR3 nucleotide sequence: TGTGCCAGCAGCTTGGCCCCCGGGGACTATGGCTACACCTTC. Its translation is CASSLAPGDYGYTF.

This chain uses TRBV10-3 with TRBJ1-1; D gene uncertain. Trimming removed 3 bases at V and 3 bases at J, with 11 bases between. This CDR3 comprises 14 residues. CDR1 is ENHRY and CDR2 is SYGVKD in the germline V gene. The CDR3 protein is CAISDRGADTEAFF. CDR3 nucleotides: TGTGCCATCAGTGACCGGGGTGCGGACACTGAAGCTTTCTTT.